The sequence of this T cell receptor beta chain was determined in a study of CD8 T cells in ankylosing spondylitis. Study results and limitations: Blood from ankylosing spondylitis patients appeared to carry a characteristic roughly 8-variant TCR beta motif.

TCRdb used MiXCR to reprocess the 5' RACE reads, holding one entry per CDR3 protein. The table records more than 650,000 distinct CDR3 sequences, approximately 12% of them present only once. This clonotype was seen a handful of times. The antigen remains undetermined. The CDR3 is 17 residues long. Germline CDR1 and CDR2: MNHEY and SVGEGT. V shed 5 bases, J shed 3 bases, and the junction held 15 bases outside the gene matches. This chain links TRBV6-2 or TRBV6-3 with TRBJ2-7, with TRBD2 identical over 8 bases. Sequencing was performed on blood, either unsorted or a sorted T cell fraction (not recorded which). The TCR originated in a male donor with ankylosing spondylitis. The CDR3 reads CASSPHLSGVFDYEQYF. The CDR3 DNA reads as TGTGCCAGCAGTCCCCACCTTAGCGGGGTCTTCGACTACGAGCAGTACTTC.